The present entry profiles one TCR beta chain with its context. What it recognizes is unknown. Splitting the CD4+ cells yielded a CD45RA+ naive subset and a CD45RA-negative memory subset. Assay: immunoSEQ multiplex PCR; the TCRdb copy retains only in-frame clones and omits some. The sample includes millions of clones, 90% to 95% of them seen just once. The record originates from a study of shared clonotypes between healthy human individuals. CDR3 length: 15 residues. Germline V gene data show CDR1 as SGDLS and CDR2 as YYNGEE. V lost 0 bases and J lost 10; bases outside the gene matches: 10. Study observations and caveats: A handful of donors showed sharing of roughly 5% of naive CD4 clonotypes.

The clonotype originates from a young man in good health. The sample taken for sequencing was naive CD4+ T cells sorted from blood. Described subset: CD45RA+ positively selected. V usage is TRBV9 and J usage is TRBJ1-1, with 9 bases aligning to TRBD1. The CDR3 coding sequence is TGTGCCAGCAGCGTAGTCGACAGGGGGAACAATGTAGCTTTCTTT. The encoded protein is CASSVVDRGNNVAFF.